Listed here are 5 T cell receptor beta chains from one sample, sequenced in a study of CD8+ T cells in alopecia areata. Isolated RNA was reverse transcribed into cDNA used as the sequencing template. Data came from immunoSEQ multiplex PCR; TCRdb stores just in-frame clones and leaves some out. The table records about 140,000 clones, about 86% of them present only once. As to treatment: oral pan-JAK inhibitor, 5-10 mg twice daily. The source material was CD8+ T cells sorted from blood, sampled at week 4, from a patient treated with tofacitinib. The origin of the receptors is a human donor with alopecia areata.

The rearrangement joins TRBV7-9 to TRBJ1-2; D is perhaps TRBD1 (6 bases). The V gene lost 1 base and the J gene lost 4 bases, with 16 bases spanning the gap. The germline gives CDR1 SEHNR, CDR2 FQNEAQ (reference sequence). This CDR3 has 16 amino acids. The CDR3 sequence: CASSLEVSGRGYGYTF. The CDR3 nucleotides read TGTGCCAGCAGCTTAGAGGTTTCGGGCAGGGGCTATGGCTACACCTTC.

The rearrangement uses TRBV6-5 and TRBJ2-1; 8 nucleotides match TRBD2. Trimming at V came to 5 bases and at J to 6 bases, leaving 3 bases not matched to a gene. Germline values: CDR1 MNHEY, CDR2 SVGAGI. There are 13 residues in the CDR3. The CDR3 bases are TGTGCCAGCAGTCAGACTAGCGTCAATGAGCAGTTCTTC. This translates into CASSQTSVNEQFF.

J is TRBJ2-7 and V is TRBV13; D unclear. V was trimmed by 1 base and J by 5 bases, leaving 9 bases between them. This CDR3 comprises 13 residues. Germline V CDR1 and CDR2: PRHDT, FYEKMQ (reference sequence). CDR3: CASSLEGFNEQYF. The CDR3 nucleotides read TGTGCCAGCAGCTTAGAAGGGTTCAACGAGCAGTACTTC.

This chain joins TRBV19 and TRBJ2-3, with 10 bases that match TRBD2. V was clipped by 7 bases and J by 5 bases; unmatched bases: 9. In germline, CDR1 is LNHDA, CDR2 SQIVND (reference sequence). The CDR3 has 15 amino acids. The CDR3 sequence: CASTQSGGAGDTQYF. CDR3 bases: TGTGCCAGTACCCAGAGCGGGGGGGCCGGAGATACGCAGTATTTT.

The chain employs TRBV27 and TRBJ2-1; the match to TRBD2 covers 7 bases. Trimming cost V 6 bases and J 4 bases; bases outside gene matches: 6. The germline gives CDR1 MNHEY, CDR2 SMNVEV (reference sequence). This CDR3 is built from 14 residues. The CDR3 is CASRLAGTYNEQFF. DNA for the CDR3: TGTGCCAGCAGGTTAGCGGGTACTTACAATGAGCAGTTCTTC.